The 31 T cell receptor beta chains below come from one sample, sequenced in a study of T cells in Graves' hyperthyroidism and ophthalmopathy. RNA transcripts were the template for amplifying TCR beta CDR3 regions. The study used the HTBI primer set for a first-round RT-PCR of the TCR CDR3. MiXCR was run by TCRdb on the multiplex PCR reads, yielding one entry per CDR3 protein. The table has nearly 600,000 distinct CDR3 sequences, 12% to 15% seen once; the top ten hold less than 9%. Sequencing was performed on blood. These receptors all stem from a woman between 18 and 29 years old with Graves' ophthalmopathy.

The sample holds many counts of this clonotype. This rearrangement joins TRBV20-1 to TRBJ2-7, with 8 bases that match TRBD2. J lost 1 base, V lost 8 bases, and 10 bases had no gene match. The CDR3 sequence is 14 residues long. Per the germline V gene, CDR1 is DFQATT and CDR2 is SNEGSKA (reference sequence). DNA of the CDR3: TGCAGTACCCCCGGGGGGGGCAGATCCTACGAGCAGTACTTC. Translation gives CSTPGGGRSYEQYF.

This clonotype showed up many times. The rearrangement uses TRBV12-3 or TRBV12-4 and TRBJ1-4; D gene ambiguous. The CDR3 contains 13 residues. V was clipped by 5 bases and J by 8 bases, with 12 bases between them. The CDR3 DNA reads TGTGCCAGCAGTCCCCAGCTGAGGGAAAAACTGTTTTTT. Its translation is CASSPQLREKLFF.

The V gene is TRBV4-1, the J gene TRBJ2-1; TRBD2 agrees at 9 bases. The germline gives CDR1 MGHRA, CDR2 YSYEKL. The CDR3 has 14 residues. V shed 3 bases and J 7 bases; nucleotides not matched to a gene: 4. The CDR3 region has the DNA TGCGCCAGCAGCCAGTGGCGGGAGGGGAATGAGCAGTTCTTC. Protein: CASSQWREGNEQFF.

This clonotype was seen many times. The chain carries TRBV19 and TRBJ2-7; 7 bases are a match to TRBD1. CDR1 is LNHDA, CDR2 SQIVND, per germline (reference sequence). This CDR3 has 14 residues. V lost 3 bases, J lost 2 bases, and 4 bases stayed unmatched. For the CDR3, the DNA is TGTGCCAGTAGTATGGGGCAGGGGGCCTACGAGCAGTACTTC. Protein sequence: CASSMGQGAYEQYF.

In its sample, this clonotype was seen a few times. The chain joins TRBV7-6 to TRBJ1-1; the D gene is possibly TRBD1 (5 bases). V lost 3 bases and J lost 0, with 11 bases in between. The CDR3 extends over 15 amino acids. Germline values: CDR1 SGHVS, CDR2 FNYEAQ. CDR3 protein: CASSFGGTMNTEAFF. The CDR3 DNA follows: TGTGCCAGCAGCTTCGGAGGGACCATGAACACTGAAGCTTTCTTT.

This clonotype was detected ten times or more. The CDR3 here is CASSFGRPTYNEQFF. The CDR3 nucleotides are TGTGCCAGCAGTTTCGGGAGGCCCACTTACAATGAGCAGTTCTTC. V is TRBV27 and J is TRBJ2-1; 7 bases line up with TRBD2. V lost 3 bases and J lost 4; bases outside the gene matches: 6. The CDR3 has 15 amino acids. Germline CDR1 is MNHEY and CDR2 is SMNVEV (reference sequence).

This clonotype was seen at least ten times. The V call is TRBV9, the J call TRBJ2-7; D gene uncertain. Germline CDR1 and CDR2: SGDLS and YYNGEE. The CDR3 spans 13 residues. Trimming took 0 bases from V and 3 from J, leaving 7 bases between them. As DNA, the CDR3 is TGTGCCAGCAGCGTAGCAGATCACTACGAGCAGTACTTC. This gives the protein CASSVADHYEQYF.

The table lists this clonotype with a few counts. This rearrangement joins TRBV18 to TRBJ2-1, with D perhaps matching TRBD1 (6 bases). V lost 0 bases, J lost 4 bases, and 13 bases lay in between. Germline CDR1 KGHSH, CDR2 LQKENI. This CDR3 has 16 residues. CDR3 DNA sequence: TGTGCCAGCTCACCACCGGCAGGGGTGGGTTACAATGAGCAGTTCTTC. It codes for CASSPPAGVGYNEQFF. The whole variable domain, filled in from reference TRBV18 and TRBJ2-1, reads NAGVMQNPRHLVRRRGQEARLRCSPMKGHSHVYWYRQLPEEGLKFMVYLQKENIIDESGMPKERFSAEFPKEGPSILRIQQVVRGDSAAYFCASSPPAGVGYNEQFFGPGTRLTVL.

This clonotype was counted a few times. The chain has TRBV5-6 and TRBJ2-5; D is unresolved. The CDR3 has 12 amino acids. V lost 0 bases to trimming and J lost 13 bases, with 13 bases between them. Germline V gives CDR1 SGHDT, CDR2 YYEEEE. The CDR3 loop is CASSLGPTVSYF. CDR3 sequence (DNA): TGTGCCAGCAGCTTGGGGCCCACGGTATCGTACTTC.

This clonotype was counted a few times. V and J are TRBV7-9 and TRBJ2-7; perhaps TRBD1 as D (6 bases). Looked up from germline, CDR1 is SEHNR and CDR2 is FQNEAQ (reference sequence). CDR3 size: 15 residues. Trimming took off 1 base at V and 1 base at J, with 11 bases between the two ends. CDR3 sequence reads: CASSLGGQGSYEQYF. The CDR3 region has the DNA TGTGCCAGCAGCTTAGGGGGTCAGGGGTCCTACGAGCAGTACTTC.

V usage is TRBV28 and J usage is TRBJ2-3; either TRBD1 or TRBD2 may fit D (6 bases each). Trimming took 3 bases from V and 4 from J, leaving 11 bases between them. The CDR3 runs to 14 residues. Germline values: CDR1 MDHEN, CDR2 SYDVKM. The CDR3 coding sequence is TGTGCCAGCAGTTTTGGGGGGCTAGCAGATACGCAGTATTTT. It encodes CASSFGGLADTQYF.

This clonotype was detected many times. This chain uses TRBV20-1 with TRBJ2-5; 8 bases align to TRBD2. Unmatched junction bases numbered 9, after V lost 3 bases and J lost 3 bases. Germline V gene lookup returns CDR1 DFQATT and CDR2 SNEGSKA (reference sequence). The CDR3 has 15 residues. The CDR3 region has the DNA TGCAGTGCTAGTGTGGCGGGAGGATGGGAAGAGACCCAGTACTTC. Protein sequence: CSASVAGGWEETQYF.

This clonotype was observed many times. This rearrangement joins TRBV2 to TRBJ2-2; a weak D match, TRBD2 (6 bases). CDR1 and CDR2 from the germline V gene are SNHLY and FYNNEI. V lost 11 bases, J lost 5 bases, and 15 bases lay in between. CDR3 size: 13 residues. The CDR3 loop is CASSSGVTGELFF. The CDR3 nucleotides are TGTGCCTCCTCCTCGGGGGTTACCGGGGAGCTGTTTTTT.

This clonotype was detected ten times or more. The chain combines TRBV28 with TRBJ2-1; 10 bases are a match to TRBD2. J gave up 4 bases and V 5 bases, and 5 bases lay outside the gene matches. The length of the CDR3 is 15 residues. The germline V gene encodes CDR1 MDHEN and CDR2 SYDVKM. DNA of the CDR3: TGTGCCAGCAGTCAAGCGGGAGGGGAGTACAATGAGCAGTTCTTC. Protein: CASSQAGGEYNEQFF.

This clonotype was detected ten times or more. The chain joins TRBV7-8 to TRBJ1-2; TRBD1 agrees at 9 bases. Germline V gene data show CDR1 as SGHVS and CDR2 as FQNEAQ. The J segment lost 8 bases and the V segment lost 4 bases, leaving 11 bases of the junction unmatched. The CDR3 is made up of 15 amino acids. Here the CDR3 reads CASSSQGQGSLGYTF. The CDR3 DNA is TGTGCCAGCAGCTCCCAGGGACAGGGATCTCTGGGCTACACCTTC. The full variable domain, rest sourced from reference TRBV7-8 and TRBJ1-2, is GAGVSQSPRYKVAKRGQDVALRCDPISGHVSLFWYQQALGQGPEFLTYFQNEAQLDKSGLPSDRFFAERPEGSVSTLKIQRTQQEDSAVYLCASSSQGQGSLGYTFGSGTRLTVV.

The rearrangement uses TRBV9 and TRBJ2-1; weak D call: TRBD1 (7 bases). Germline V lookup: CDR1 SGDLS, CDR2 YYNGEE. The length of the CDR3 is 15 residues. The V gene lost 1 base and the J gene lost 5 bases, with 13 bases spanning the gap. CDR3 region: CASSVWQGGNNEQFF. CDR3 in DNA: TGTGCCAGCAGCGTATGGCAGGGGGGAAACAATGAGCAGTTCTTC.

At least ten counts were recorded for this clonotype. This sequence joins TRBV13 and TRBJ2-7; 8 bases are shared with TRBD1. This CDR3 spans 16 amino acids. Germline V gene lookup returns CDR1 PRHDT and CDR2 FYEKMQ (reference sequence). Unmatched junction bases numbered 9, after V lost 0 bases and J lost 5 bases. The CDR3 DNA reads TGTGCCAGCAGCTTAGGCGGCGCAGGGGGCTTAAACGAGCAGTACTTC. Translation: CASSLGGAGGLNEQYF.

Many counts were recorded for this clonotype. The chain has TRBV28 and TRBJ2-3; tentatively, D is TRBD2 (5 bases). The CDR3 spans 17 residues. Trimming left V 4 bases short and J 1 base short, with 18 bases between. Germline CDR1 is MDHEN and CDR2 is SYDVKM. The CDR3 loop reads CASSSGRGARGTDTQYF. As DNA, the CDR3 is TGTGCCAGCAGTTCCGGACGTGGCGCGAGGGGCACAGATACGCAGTATTTT.

This clonotype was detected a few times. V and J are TRBV19 and TRBJ2-6; D possibly corresponds to TRBD1 (5 bases). The CDR3 length is 16 residues. Germline CDR1 is LNHDA and CDR2 is SQIVND (reference sequence). Trimming removed 7 bases at V and 1 base at J, with 14 bases between. CDR3: CASKGQGLSGANVLTF. CDR3 DNA: TGTGCCAGTAAGGGCCAGGGTTTATCTGGGGCCAACGTCCTGACTTTC.

The V and J genes are TRBV10-3 and TRBJ2-5; 11 nucleotides match TRBD1. CDR1 and CDR2 (germline): ENHRY, SYGVKD. Losses at the gene ends were 5 bases for V and 5 bases for J; bases not matched to a gene: 7. CDR3 length equals 15 residues. CDR3: CAISPGQGARETQYF. The DNA for the CDR3 is TGTGCCATCAGTCCTGGACAGGGGGCGCGGGAGACCCAGTACTTC.

V usage is TRBV15 and J usage is TRBJ1-3; 7 bases fit TRBD1. V was pared by 6 bases and J by 4 bases, with 6 bases of the junction left unmatched. CDR1 LNHNV and CDR2 YYDKDF come from the germline V gene (reference sequence). The CDR3 is 14 residues long. CDR3 protein: CATRRQGSGNTIYF. CDR3 bases: TGTGCCACCAGAAGACAGGGATCCGGAAACACCATATATTTT. Complete variable domain (other parts from reference TRBV15 and TRBJ1-3): DAMVIQNPRYQVTQFGKPVTLSCSQTLNHNVMYWYQQKSSQAPKLLFHYYDKDFNNEADTPDNFQSRRPNTSFCFLDIRSPGLGDTAMYLCATRRQGSGNTIYFGEGSWLTVV.

This clonotype came up once. The chain has TRBV7-9 and TRBJ1-5; D is ambiguous. Trimming stripped 7 bases from V and 7 bases from J, with 17 bases between. CDR1 is SEHNR and CDR2 is FQNEAQ in the germline V gene (reference sequence). CDR3 size: 14 residues. CDR3: CASMEGGEGQPQHF. The CDR3 region has the DNA TGTGCCAGCATGGAGGGTGGGGAGGGCCAGCCCCAGCATTTT.

This clonotype was observed at least ten times. The chain joins TRBV5-5 to TRBJ2-1; 9 bases agree with TRBD2. The CDR3 consists of 18 residues. CDR1 and CDR2 (germline): SGHKS, YYEKEE (reference sequence). The ends lost 2 bases at V and 8 bases at J; junction bases unmatched: 17. This CDR3 is CASSFFVGGLAGSDEQFF. In DNA form, the CDR3 reads TGTGCCAGCAGCTTCTTCGTAGGTGGGCTAGCGGGATCTGATGAGCAGTTCTTC. The complete variable domain, with remaining parts taken from reference TRBV5-5 and TRBJ2-1, reads DAGVTQSPTHLIKTRGQQVTLRCSPISGHKSVSWYQQVLGQGPQFIFQYYEKEERGRGNFPDRFSARQFPNYSSELNVNALLLGDSALYLCASSFFVGGLAGSDEQFFGPGTRLTVL.

This clonotype appeared many times. The J gene is TRBJ2-1, the V gene TRBV7-8; 12 positions match TRBD1. CDR3 size: 16 residues. Germline CDR1 is SGHVS and CDR2 is FQNEAQ. V lost 2 bases to trimming and J lost 7 bases; unmatched junction nucleotides: 6. The CDR3 is CASSLFGTGGFNEQFF. CDR3 DNA: TGTGCCAGCAGCTTATTCGGGACAGGGGGCTTTAATGAGCAGTTCTTC.

V is TRBV15 and J is TRBJ2-6, with D perhaps matching TRBD1 (5 bases). The V end was cut by 0 bases, the J end by 4 bases, with 13 bases between. The length of the CDR3 is 17 residues. Germline V gene sequence: CDR1 LNHNV, CDR2 YYDKDF (reference sequence). The CDR3 nucleotides read TGTGCCACCAGCAGAGATAGCCCAGGGTCCGGGGCCAACGTCCTGACTTTC. It is translated as CATSRDSPGSGANVLTF.

This clonotype was counted only a few times. The chain employs TRBV9 and TRBJ1-5, with 9 bases matching TRBD1. The germline gives CDR1 SGDLS, CDR2 YYNGEE. There are 14 residues in the CDR3. Germline trimming cut 2 bases from V and 7 bases from J; bases unmatched to any gene: 4. The CDR3 is CASSVGQGYQPQHF. For the CDR3, the DNA is TGTGCCAGCAGCGTCGGACAGGGGTACCAGCCCCAGCATTTT.

This clonotype was observed many times. The chain carries TRBV2 and TRBJ2-7, with TRBD2 matching over 10 bases. Germline CDR1 SNHLY, CDR2 FYNNEI. This CDR3 spans 13 amino acids. V was clipped by 9 bases and J by 4 bases; unmatched bases: 6. The CDR3 spells CAREREGSYEQYF. CDR3 nucleotide sequence: TGTGCCAGAGAGCGGGAGGGCTCTTACGAGCAGTACTTC.

This clonotype was seen once. It is unclear where the CDR3 begins or ends on the DNA, so no DNA is shown, and the CDR3 is as TCRdb lists it. The rearrangement uses TRBV28 and TRBJ1-2; the table's TRBD1 call for D was not verified on the DNA. The CDR3 region is 16 residues in length, termini included. Germline V lookup: CDR1 MDHEN, CDR2 SYDVKM. CDR3 residues: CASSTSAPTGPYGYTF.

This clonotype has a count of ten or more. The CDR3 spells CSARGRGEQYF. The CDR3 coding sequence is TGCAGTGCTAGAGGGCGGGGCGAGCAGTACTTC. This chain joins TRBV20-1 and TRBJ2-7; D may be TRBD2 (6 bases). With 1 base removed from V and 6 bases from J, the gap between germline ends came to 7 bases. From germline, CDR1 is DFQATT and CDR2 SNEGSKA (reference sequence). The CDR3 loop spans 11 amino acids.

There are many counts of this clonotype. The rearrangement joins TRBV28 to TRBJ2-1; 8 bases are shared with TRBD2. With 2 bases clipped from V and 2 bases from J, the junction kept 2 bases outside the gene matches. This CDR3 comprises 15 residues. Germline V gives CDR1 MDHEN, CDR2 SYDVKM. The CDR3 sequence: CASSLALAAYNEQFF. Here the CDR3 DNA reads TGTGCCAGCAGTTTAGCACTAGCGGCCTACAATGAGCAGTTCTTC.

J is TRBJ1-1 and V is TRBV19, with D tentatively TRBD1 (6 bases). Trimming removed 3 bases at V and 5 bases at J, with 13 bases between. The CDR3 loop spans 14 amino acids. The germline V gene encodes CDR1 LNHDA and CDR2 SQIVND (reference sequence). For the CDR3, the DNA is TGTGCCAGTAGTATTCCCGGGAGGGGGACTGAAGCTTTCTTT. Translating it yields CASSIPGRGTEAFF.